A single T cell receptor (beta chain) is shown here with its context. Its antigen is as yet unknown. This sample was taken from a study of cytomegalovirus exposure and HLA in healthy donors. Study context: The roughly 130 validation repertoires, a later analysis reported, used the same platform as the roughly 660 repertoires from the first cohort. Study-wide points: Cytomegalovirus association was listed for 150 to 200 TCR beta chains. The dataset shows that most TCR sequences were rare, while some public TCRs occurred in many donors. That first-cohort TCR clusters tended to co-occur in the 95 to 150 validation repertoires was found in a later analysis.

Using immunoSEQ multiplex PCR, the repertoire was profiled, and TCRdb retains in-frame clones only, with some absent. The top ten clones hold 5.5% to 7% of a sample with 130,000 to 150,000 clones, 85% to 90% of them seen once. The sequenced sample consisted of PBMCs. This TCR derives from a woman aged 25 to 39 in good health and CMV-seropositive.

CDR3 region: CASSFKETQYF. The CDR3 region has the DNA TGTGCCAGCAGTTTCAAAGAGACCCAGTACTTC. This chain joins TRBV6-6 and TRBJ2-5; D gene uncertain. CDR1 and CDR2 from the germline V gene are MNHNY and SVGAGI (reference sequence). The CDR3 is 11 residues long. Trimming removed 4 bases at V and 3 bases at J, with 3 bases between.